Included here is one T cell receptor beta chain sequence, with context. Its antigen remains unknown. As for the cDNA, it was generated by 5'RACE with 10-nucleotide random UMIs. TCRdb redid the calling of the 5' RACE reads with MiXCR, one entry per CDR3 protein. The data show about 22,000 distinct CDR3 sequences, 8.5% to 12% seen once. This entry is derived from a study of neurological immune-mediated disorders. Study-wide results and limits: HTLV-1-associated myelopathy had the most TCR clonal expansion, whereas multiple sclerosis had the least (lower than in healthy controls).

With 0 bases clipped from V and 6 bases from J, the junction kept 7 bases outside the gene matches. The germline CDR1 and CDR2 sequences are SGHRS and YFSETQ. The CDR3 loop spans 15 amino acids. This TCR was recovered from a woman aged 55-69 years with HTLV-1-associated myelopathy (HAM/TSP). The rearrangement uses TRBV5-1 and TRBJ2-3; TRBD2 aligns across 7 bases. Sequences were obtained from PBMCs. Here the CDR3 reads CASSLVRGERDTQYF. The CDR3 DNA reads TGCGCCAGCAGCTTGGTTCGGGGGGAAAGGGATACGCAGTATTTT.